The rows below give T cell receptor beta chains drawn from one sample of a study of T cells in Graves' hyperthyroidism and ophthalmopathy. MiXCR, run by TCRdb on the multiplex PCR reads, gives a single entry per CDR3 protein. This repertoire shows a few hundred thousand distinct CDR3 sequences, roughly 17% found once; its top ten account for more than 50%. The source material was blood. The receptor source for this set is a woman in her 50s with Graves' hyperthyroidism. Both conserved end residues are trimmed from each CDR3. The order of the fields is V gene, J gene, clone size, CDR3 protein. Clone sizes are given selectively: once, few, many, or a class where the clone is expanded.

>TRBV20-1|TRBJ2-3|many
SARLQRSTDTQY
>TRBV15|TRBJ2-3|few
ATSRDNAGRGADTQY
>TRBV7-2|TRBJ2-1|many
ASSFRTSYNEQF
>TRBV11-1|TRBJ1-2|many
ASSWKPGHTLNYGYT
>TRBV5-1|TRBJ2-5|.
ASSFLGPQETQY
>TRBV20-1|TRBJ2-3|many
SARVLAGGTDTQY
>TRBV6-1|TRBJ1-5|.
ASRNTGTGNQPQH
>TRBV6-1|TRBJ1-2|many
ASSEAPRNYGYT
>TRBV5-5|TRBJ2-5|many
ASSLGEYQETQY
>TRBV20-1|TRBJ2-5|many
SARGLQETQY
>TRBV7-2|TRBJ2-7|many
ASSLGDLAGGFLYEQY
>TRBV6-5|TRBJ2-1|many
ASSYSPEGPFNEQF
>TRBV10-2|TRBJ1-1|.
ASSDGLAFAF
>TRBV7-8|TRBJ2-1|few
ASSWVLAGGFVDEQF
>TRBV12-3/TRBV12-4|TRBJ1-1|many
ASRKPQTGAMNTEAF
>TRBV5-6|TRBJ2-7|many
ASSRRASSYEQY
>TRBV25-1|TRBJ2-1|few
ATLTSGSLYNEQF
>TRBV5-1|TRBJ2-7|many
ASSLGRLAETYEQY
>TRBV11-2|TRBJ1-1|many
ASSAIQGKNTEAF
>TRBV28|TRBJ1-5|many
ASSSQKQPQH
>TRBV5-1|TRBJ1-2|many
ASSLPGPNYGYT
>TRBV30|TRBJ2-1|.
AWSIWGGSTDEQF
>TRBV12-3/TRBV12-4|TRBJ2-3|.
AGSSGTSGIYNTQY
>TRBV6-1|TRBJ2-1|.
ASSPLPGQGFEQF
>TRBV30|TRBJ1-1|.
ASLYETTEAF
>TRBV18|TRBJ1-1|many
ASSPITLLMNTEAF
>TRBV12-3/TRBV12-4|TRBJ1-1|many
AGSLAGLANTEAF
>TRBV2|TRBJ2-5|many
ASSEFVGGTTKETQY
>TRBV30|TRBJ2-7|.
AWMGLAGGEQY
>TRBV7-3|TRBJ1-1|few
ASSPRRILNAEAF
>TRBV12-3/TRBV12-4|TRBJ1-5|many
ASSLGLYNQPQH
>TRBV7-9|TRBJ2-3|few
ASSSDRATQY
>TRBV11-2|TRBJ2-1|.
ASSLGLWNEQF
>TRBV6-1|TRBJ1-4|many
ASRPGVAGTGREKLF
>TRBV28|TRBJ1-1|many
ASRDHGGLAF
>TRBV10-3|TRBJ2-5|few
AISTPGLEKETQY
>TRBV18|TRBJ1-1|few
ASTVSGATNTEAF
>TRBV5-1|TRBJ1-1|once
ASSSRGRLTEAF
>TRBV11-2|TRBJ2-1|few
ASSKGLAGGYEQF
>TRBV4-1|TRBJ2-3|many
ASSPRGANPDTQY
>TRBV20-1|TRBJ1-1|.
SASRGDTEAF
>TRBV12-3/TRBV12-4|TRBJ1-5|many
ASSLGQDQPQH
>TRBV2|TRBJ1-1|many
ASSAETQGRAEAF
>TRBV2|TRBJ1-5|many
ASSEWVYSNQPQH
>TRBV4-1|TRBJ1-3|few
ASSQVIRGGRSGNTIY
>TRBV29-1|TRBJ2-3|.
SGTESTDTQY
>TRBV6-1|TRBJ2-7|.
ASSETVAHEQY
>TRBV11-2|TRBJ2-6|many
ASSLREGGLSGANVLT
>TRBV15|TRBJ1-5|many
ATSRFYSNQPQH
>TRBV11-2|TRBJ2-7|many
ASSLESGTGQTYEQY
>TRBV29-1|TRBJ1-1|.
SVVGNWGTEAF
>TRBV9|TRBJ1-1|many
ASSVGTGGTEAF
>TRBV24-1|TRBJ2-1|many
ATKGLAGHNEQF
>TRBV9|TRBJ1-6|few
ASSALQGAGSPLH
>TRBV11-3|TRBJ2-2|.
ASSGAGGYTGELF
>TRBV20-1|TRBJ1-2|many
SARSPRDYGYT
>TRBV7-6|TRBJ1-1|many
ASSSSPGMNTEAF
>TRBV27|TRBJ2-1|few
ASSFWSVSGRWGYNEQF
>TRBV9|TRBJ1-1|few
ASSTRDYRDRSTEAF